Listed here are 5 T cell receptor beta chains from one sample, sequenced in a study of shared clonotypes between healthy human individuals. Assay used: immunoSEQ multiplex PCR; TCRdb lists only in-frame clones, some missing. The sample lists 550,000 to 850,000 clones; roughly 72% were seen once. Sequenced: memory CD4+ T cells sorted from blood. Documented subset: CD45RA-negative fraction. Receptors were obtained from a woman younger than 45 in good health.

The chain joins TRBV7-2 to TRBJ1-4; D is perhaps TRBD1 (5 bases). The V gene's germline CDR1 is SGHTA and CDR2 FQGNSA. Trimming cost V 5 bases and J 4 bases, with 14 bases left between them. This CDR3 contains 15 residues. CDR3 amino acids: CASSPTPGFNEKLFF. The CDR3 DNA reads as TGTGCCAGCAGCCCCACCCCAGGGTTTAATGAAAAACTGTTTTTT. The full variable domain, with the rest looked up from reference TRBV7-2 and TRBJ1-4, is GAGVSQSPSNKVTEKGKDVELRCDPISGHTALYWYRQSLGQGLEFLIYFQGNSAPDKSGLPSDRFSAERTGGSVSTLTIQRTQQEDSAVYLCASSPTPGFNEKLFFGSGTQLSVL.

As to this clone: Mismatch with germline at one junction end may stem from a read error. This chain connects TRBV5-1 to TRBJ2-7, with 10 positions matching TRBD1. From germline, CDR1 is SGHRS and CDR2 YFSETQ. The CDR3 has 12 residues. DNA for the CDR3: TGCGCCAGCAGCTTGGGACAGGGGGCGTCCAACTTC. Its protein product is CASSLGQGASNF.

In this sample, this clone turned up once. CDR3 sequence: CASSEGQGKSYEQYF. CDR3 bases: TGTGCCAGCAGCGAGGGACAGGGGAAATCCTACGAGCAGTACTTC. V and J are TRBV21-1 and TRBJ2-7; no check of the table's D call, TRBD1, against the DNA was made. TRBV21-1 is classified as a pseudogene. This CDR3 contains 15 residues.

This chain uses TRBV7-2 with TRBJ2-3; 9 nucleotides line up with TRBD2. The J segment lost 6 bases and the V segment lost 7 bases, leaving 11 bases of the junction unmatched. The CDR3 length is 15 residues. Germline V gene sequence: CDR1 SGHTA, CDR2 FQGNSA. DNA of the CDR3: TGTGCCAGCATTCCTCTAGCGGGGTGGGGGGATACGCAGTATTTT. Amino acid sequence: CASIPLAGWGDTQYF.

This clone occurred once. This chain links TRBV27 with TRBJ2-5, with D possibly being TRBD1 or TRBD2 (5 bases each). V was pared by 2 bases and J by 5 bases, with 15 bases between. Germline loops: CDR1 MNHEY, CDR2 SMNVEV (reference sequence). The CDR3 is 15 residues long. CDR3 nucleotides: TGTGCCAGCAGTTTACGCCCCGGGGCACTTGAGACCCAGTACTTC. This sequence encodes CASSLRPGALETQYF.